The 22 T cell receptor beta chains below were found in one sample sequenced in a study of identical twins listed by TCRdb under 2016. Libraries came from 5' RACE. The sequencer listed for this sample is Illumina HiSeq 2000. TCRdb's own reprocessing of the public reads used fastp at Q25 and MiXCR and kept productive beta chains. A single entry per CDR3 protein holds the most common genes and DNA from its merged rows. The sample has 700,000 or so distinct CDR3 sequences on record, over 8.5% of them singletons. 0.8% to 1% of the sample is held by the ten biggest clonotypes. This sample also appeared in a second study, on yellow fever vaccine responses in identical twins.

Sample: PBMCs. The receptors originated from a woman aged 18-29 years in good health.

This clonotype has only a few counts. This chain connects TRBV7-9 to TRBJ2-2, with unresolved D. The CDR3 extends over 14 amino acids. V shed 1 base and J shed 5 bases, with 8 bases lying between them. CDR1 is SEHNR and CDR2 is FQNEAQ in the germline V gene (reference sequence). CDR3 in DNA: TGTGCCAGCAGCTTAGTTCAGGTTACCGGGGAGCTGTTTTTT. This translates into CASSLVQVTGELFF.

Remarks on this clonotype: The junction departs from germline at one end; a sequencing error may be responsible. The CDR3 DNA reads TGTGCCATCAGTGAAGCGGTTGTGTTAGGGTCATCCGGGGAGCTGTTTTTT. This encodes CAISEAVVLGSSGELFF. The V and J genes are TRBV6-1 and TRBJ2-2; maybe TRBD2 (5 bases). From germline, CDR1 is MNHNS and CDR2 SASEGT. The CDR3 runs 17 residues.

This clonotype turned up a few times. The chain combines TRBV28 with TRBJ2-6; D remains ambiguous. Deletions cut 11 bases from V and 0 bases from J, with 8 bases between. The CDR3 loop spans 13 amino acids. The germline gives CDR1 MDHEN, CDR2 SYDVKM. The CDR3 sequence is CAARISGANVLTF. CDR3 coding DNA: TGTGCCGCAAGAATCTCTGGGGCCAACGTCCTGACTTTC.

This clonotype occurred many times. This sequence joins TRBV4-3 and TRBJ2-2, with 9 bases fitting TRBD1. The CDR3 sequence is 16 residues long. Germline CDR1 LGHNA, CDR2 YSLEER. V gave up 5 bases and J gave up 6 bases; unmatched junction bases: 10. CDR3 sequence: CASSEYRGLDPGELFF. The CDR3 nucleotides read TGCGCCAGCAGCGAATACAGGGGGCTGGACCCCGGGGAGCTGTTTTTT.

There are a few counts of this clonotype. The rearrangement uses TRBV29-1 and TRBJ2-2; D unresolved. CDR1 is SQVTM and CDR2 is ANQGSEA in the germline V gene. With 6 bases removed from V and 2 bases from J, the gap between germline ends came to 7 bases. The length of the CDR3 is 12 residues. CDR3 loop: CSVPGNTGELFF. The CDR3 nucleotides read TGCAGCGTCCCGGGCAACACCGGGGAGCTGTTTTTT.

This chain uses TRBV27 with TRBJ2-1, with D tentatively TRBD1 or TRBD2 (5 bases each). The CDR3 has 16 residues. Germline V lookup: CDR1 MNHEY, CDR2 SMNVEV (reference sequence). With 5 bases removed from V and 3 bases from J, the gap between germline ends came to 17 bases. DNA for the CDR3: TGTGCCAGCAGTACACGGGACCATGGGGTCTACAATGAGCAGTTCTTC. Its protein product is CASSTRDHGVYNEQFF.

This clonotype came up many times. The chain joins TRBV6-2 or TRBV6-3 to TRBJ2-2, with D perhaps matching TRBD2 (5 bases). V gave up 2 bases and J gave up 6 bases, with 13 bases separating them. The CDR3 is 15 amino acids. CDR1 and CDR2 from the germline V gene are MNHEY and SVGEGT. CDR3 protein: CASSYEGEGPGELFF. The CDR3 DNA sequence: TGTGCCAGCAGTTACGAGGGAGAAGGTCCCGGGGAGCTGTTTTTT.

The rearrangement links TRBV4-2 to TRBJ2-3, with a weak D call TRBD2 (6 bases). CDR3 length: 15 amino acids. Trimming took 0 bases from V and 5 from J, leaving 12 bases between them. Germline CDR1 LGHNA, CDR2 YNFKEQ. CDR3 DNA: TGTGCCAGCAGCCAAGAGGGTTCGGAGGGAGATACGCAGTATTTT. Its translation: CASSQEGSEGDTQYF.

This clonotype has a handful of counts. This rearrangement joins TRBV5-1 to TRBJ2-3; the match to TRBD2 covers 7 bases. The CDR3 loop spans 14 amino acids. V was pared by 2 bases and J by 6 bases, with 6 bases of the junction left unmatched. From germline, CDR1 is SGHRS and CDR2 YFSETQ. The CDR3 is CASSFGSGMDTQYF. Here the CDR3 DNA reads TGCGCCAGCAGCTTCGGGAGCGGGATGGATACGCAGTATTTT.

CDR3 sequence reads: CSAQQGAGYEQYF. For the CDR3, the DNA is TGCAGTGCTCAACAGGGGGCGGGGTACGAGCAGTACTTC. The rearrangement uses TRBV20-1 and TRBJ2-7; 9 nucleotides agree with TRBD1. Germline values: CDR1 DFQATT, CDR2 SNEGSKA (reference sequence). This CDR3 comprises 13 residues. The V gene end was trimmed by 5 bases and the J gene end by 4 bases; junction bases not matched to a gene: 6.

The CDR3 DNA sequence: TGTGCCAGCAGCTTCACCCAAGCGGGAGCCGAGCAGTACTTC. Amino acid sequence: CASSFTQAGAEQYF. This rearrangement joins TRBV7-2 to TRBJ2-7; 8 nucleotides align to TRBD2. The CDR3 is 14 amino acids. With V trimmed by 3 bases and J by 6 bases, 7 bases remained unmatched. In germline, CDR1 is SGHTA, CDR2 FQGNSA.

The chain employs TRBV11-2 and TRBJ1-5; 10 bases are shared with TRBD1. Germline trimming cut 0 bases from V and 5 bases from J; bases unmatched to any gene: 7. Germline V gives CDR1 SGHAT, CDR2 FQNNGV. The CDR3 length is 17 residues. CDR3 coding DNA: TGTGCCAGCAGCTTAGATATCAGGGGGACAGGGGATCAGCCCCAGCATTTT. It is translated as CASSLDIRGTGDQPQHF. The variable domain in full, completed from reference TRBV11-2 and TRBJ1-5, reads EAGVAQSPRYKIIEKRQSVAFWCNPISGHATLYWYQQILGQGPKLLIQFQNNGVVDDSQLPKDRFSAERLKGVDSTLKIQPAKLEDSAVYLCASSLDIRGTGDQPQHFGDGTRLSIL.

This sequence joins TRBV20-1 and TRBJ2-7; D uncertain. With 3 bases removed from V and 6 bases from J, the gap between germline ends came to 21 bases. Germline lookup yields CDR1 DFQATT and CDR2 SNEGSKA (reference sequence). The CDR3 is 15 amino acids. The CDR3 sequence is CSASYGTTSSAEQYF. The CDR3 DNA follows: TGCAGTGCTAGCTACGGTACTACGAGCAGCGCCGAGCAGTACTTC.

There are many counts of this clonotype. V usage is TRBV14 and J usage is TRBJ2-1, with 8 bases identical to TRBD2. CDR1 SGHDN and CDR2 FVKESK come from the germline V gene. This CDR3 is 21 amino acids long. After removal of 1 base from V and 0 bases from J, the junction contained 17 bases not matched to a gene. The CDR3 DNA reads TGTGCCAGCAGCCAAGCGTCACTAGCGGAGCTCCTTGCTCGCTCCTACAATGAGCAGTTCTTC. The encoded protein is CASSQASLAELLARSYNEQFF.

The V call is TRBV25-1, the J call TRBJ2-3; tentatively, D is TRBD1 or TRBD2 (6 bases each). Trimming pared 3 bases from V and 10 bases from J, leaving 23 bases between. The CDR3 loop spans 16 amino acids. Per germline, CDR1 MGHDK and CDR2 SYGVNS. In DNA form, the CDR3 reads TGTGCCAGCAGTGATAGGCGGGACACCACCTCATATCCGCAGTATTTT. Translating it yields CASSDRRDTTSYPQYF.

The rearrangement joins TRBV24-1 to TRBJ2-3; D remains unclear. V lost 5 bases and J lost 3, with 11 bases in between. Germline values: CDR1 KGHDR, CDR2 SFDVKD. The CDR3 is made up of 14 amino acids. CDR3 DNA sequence: TGTGCCACCAGTGGGACGGCTGAGACAGATACGCAGTATTTT. It specifies CATSGTAETDTQYF.

Many counts were recorded for this clonotype. J is TRBJ2-7 and V is TRBV29-1, with D possibly being TRBD1 or TRBD2 (5 bases each). The CDR3 is 11 residues long. Looked up from germline, CDR1 is SQVTM and CDR2 is ANQGSEA. As DNA, the CDR3 is TGCGCAGGGACGAGCTCCTACGAGCAGTACTTC. Protein product: CAGTSSYEQYF.

This clonotype came up a few times. The J gene is TRBJ2-4, the V gene TRBV4-3, with D hard to call. CDR3 length equals 18 residues. Trimming removed 0 bases at V and 3 bases at J, with 18 bases between. Germline CDR1 is LGHNA and CDR2 is YSLEER. In DNA form, the CDR3 reads TGCGCCAGCAGCCAAGATAGTGCCCAAGTGATCGGCAAAAACATTCAGTACTTC. Protein sequence: CASSQDSAQVIGKNIQYF.

The table lists this clonotype with a few counts. The chain is built from TRBV20-1 and TRBJ2-1; 7 positions agree with TRBD2. The CDR3 contains 15 residues. V dropped 2 bases and J dropped 2; count of bases not matched to a gene: 6. In germline, CDR1 is DFQATT, CDR2 SNEGSKA (reference sequence). CDR3 sequence: CSARRRAGPYNEQFF. The DNA for the CDR3 is TGCAGTGCTAGACGGAGAGCGGGACCCTACAATGAGCAGTTCTTC.

This clonotype was seen more than once but under ten times. This chain links TRBV12-3 or TRBV12-4 with TRBJ2-7, with a possible D match to TRBD1 (6 bases). The CDR3 runs to 14 residues. Trimming removed 1 base at V and 5 bases at J, with 12 bases between. This CDR3 reads CASSLEQGINEQYF. In DNA form, the CDR3 reads TGTGCCAGCAGTTTAGAACAGGGTATCAACGAGCAGTACTTC.

The rearrangement uses TRBV18 and TRBJ2-1; D possibly corresponds to TRBD1 (6 bases). Germline V gene lookup returns CDR1 KGHSH and CDR2 LQKENI. V lost 6 bases to trimming and J lost 1 base, with 13 bases between them. This CDR3 is built from 15 residues. CDR3 sequence: CASSQGLPSYNEQFF. The CDR3 region has the DNA TGTGCCAGCTCGCAGGGGCTACCTTCCTACAATGAGCAGTTCTTC. Supplemented by reference TRBV18 and TRBJ2-1, the full variable domain reads NAGVMQNPRHLVRRRGQEARLRCSPMKGHSHVYWYRQLPEEGLKFMVYLQKENIIDESGMPKERFSAEFPKEGPSILRIQQVVRGDSAAYFCASSQGLPSYNEQFFGPGTRLTVL.

This clonotype was counted many times. The V call is TRBV4-2, the J call TRBJ2-1; D may be TRBD1 or TRBD2 (5 bases each). Germline V gene sequence: CDR1 LGHNA, CDR2 YNFKEQ. The length of the CDR3 is 16 residues. The V end was cut by 0 bases, the J end by 4 bases, with 13 bases between. CDR3 in amino acids: CASSQDNEGPYNEQFF. The CDR3 bases are TGTGCCAGCAGCCAAGACAATGAGGGACCGTACAATGAGCAGTTCTTC.